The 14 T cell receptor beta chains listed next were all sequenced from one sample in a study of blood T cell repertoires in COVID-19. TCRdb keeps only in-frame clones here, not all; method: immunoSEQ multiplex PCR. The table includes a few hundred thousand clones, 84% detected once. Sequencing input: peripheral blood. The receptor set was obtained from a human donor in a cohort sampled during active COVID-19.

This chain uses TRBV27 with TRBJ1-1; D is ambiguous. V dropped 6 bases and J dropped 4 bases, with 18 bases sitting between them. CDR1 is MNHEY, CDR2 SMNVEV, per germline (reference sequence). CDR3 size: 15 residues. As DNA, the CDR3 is TGTGCCAGCAGCCGCCTCGGGTATATGAGCACTGAAGCTTTCTTT. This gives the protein CASSRLGYMSTEAFF.

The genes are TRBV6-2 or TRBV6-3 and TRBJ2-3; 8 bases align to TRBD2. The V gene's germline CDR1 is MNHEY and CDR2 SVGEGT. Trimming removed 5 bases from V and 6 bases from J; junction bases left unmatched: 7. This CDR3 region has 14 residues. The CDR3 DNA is TGTGCCAGCAGTCCCCTTAGCGGGACCGATACGCAGTATTTT. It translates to CASSPLSGTDTQYF.

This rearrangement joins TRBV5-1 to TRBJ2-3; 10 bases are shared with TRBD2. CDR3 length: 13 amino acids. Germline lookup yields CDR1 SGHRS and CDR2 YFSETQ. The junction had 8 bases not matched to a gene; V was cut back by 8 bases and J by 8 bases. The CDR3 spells CASKAGGPVTQYF. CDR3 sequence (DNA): TGCGCCAGTAAAGCGGGGGGGCCGGTTACGCAGTATTTT.

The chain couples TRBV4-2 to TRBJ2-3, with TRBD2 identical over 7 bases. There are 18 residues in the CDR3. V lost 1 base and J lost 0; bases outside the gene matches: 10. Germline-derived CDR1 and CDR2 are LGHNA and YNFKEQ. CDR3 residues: CASSQVFRSGASTDTQYF. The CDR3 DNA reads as TGTGCCAGCAGCCAAGTGTTCAGAAGCGGGGCTAGCACAGATACGCAGTATTTT.

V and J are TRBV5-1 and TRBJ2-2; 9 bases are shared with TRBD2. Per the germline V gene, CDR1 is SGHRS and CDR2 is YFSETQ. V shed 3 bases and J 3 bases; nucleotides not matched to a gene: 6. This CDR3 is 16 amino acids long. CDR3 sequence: CASSSWTSADTGELFF. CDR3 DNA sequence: TGCGCCAGCAGCTCCTGGACTAGCGCGGACACCGGGGAGCTGTTTTTT.

DNA for the CDR3: TGTGCCAGCACTCTCCGAACTCCACCTGGTGGCTACACCTTC. It is translated as CASTLRTPPGGYTF. The gene calls are TRBV2 and TRBJ1-2, with D uncertain. Germline values: CDR1 SNHLY, CDR2 FYNNEI. The CDR3 spans 14 residues. Trimming pared 7 bases from V and 7 bases from J, leaving 19 bases between.

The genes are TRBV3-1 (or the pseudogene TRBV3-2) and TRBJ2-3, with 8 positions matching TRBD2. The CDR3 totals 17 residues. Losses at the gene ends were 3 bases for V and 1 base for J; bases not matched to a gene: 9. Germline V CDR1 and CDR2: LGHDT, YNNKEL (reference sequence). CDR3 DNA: TGTGCCAGCAGCCACCCCGGGGCGGGAGGAGGCACAGATACGCAGTATTTT. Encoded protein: CASSHPGAGGGTDTQYF.

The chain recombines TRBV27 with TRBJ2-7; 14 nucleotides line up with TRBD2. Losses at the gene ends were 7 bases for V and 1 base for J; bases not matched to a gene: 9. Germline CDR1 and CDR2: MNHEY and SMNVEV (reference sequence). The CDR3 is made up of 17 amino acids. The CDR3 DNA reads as TGTGCCAGCAAGCCGGGACTAGCGGGAGAGGTTTCCTACGAGCAGTACTTC. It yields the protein CASKPGLAGEVSYEQYF.

CDR3 in amino acids: CASSKTRQGGNEQYF. As DNA, the CDR3 is TGTGCCAGCTCAAAAACGAGACAGGGAGGCAACGAGCAGTACTTC. The rearrangement links TRBV6-6 to TRBJ2-7; the D gene is possibly TRBD1 (7 bases). Germline V gene data show CDR1 as MNHNY and CDR2 as SVGAGI (reference sequence). The ends were cut back, 8 bases at V and 5 bases at J, with 22 bases in the middle. This CDR3 has 15 amino acids.

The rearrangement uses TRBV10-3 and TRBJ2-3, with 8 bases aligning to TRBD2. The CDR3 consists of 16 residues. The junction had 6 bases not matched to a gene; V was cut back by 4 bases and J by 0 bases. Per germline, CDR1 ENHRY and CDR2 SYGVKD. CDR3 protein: CAISGTSGTSTDTQYF. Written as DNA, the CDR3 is TGTGCCATCAGTGGTACTAGCGGCACTAGCACAGATACGCAGTATTTT.

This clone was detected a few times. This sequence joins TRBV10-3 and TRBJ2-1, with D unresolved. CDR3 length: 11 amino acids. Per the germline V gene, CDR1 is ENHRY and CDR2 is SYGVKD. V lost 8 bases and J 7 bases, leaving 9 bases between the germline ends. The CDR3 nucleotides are TGTGCCATCGGTAACTCAAATGAGCAGTTCTTC. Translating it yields CAIGNSNEQFF.

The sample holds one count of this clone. Written as DNA, the CDR3 is TGTGCCAGCAGCTTAGAGTCAGGGGGAAACAATGAGCAGTTCTTC. Protein product: CASSLESGGNNEQFF. J is TRBJ2-1 and V is TRBV5-6, with 7 bases lining up with TRBD1. The CDR3 has 15 residues. With 2 bases clipped from V and 5 bases from J, the junction kept 7 bases outside the gene matches. Germline values: CDR1 SGHDT, CDR2 YYEEEE.

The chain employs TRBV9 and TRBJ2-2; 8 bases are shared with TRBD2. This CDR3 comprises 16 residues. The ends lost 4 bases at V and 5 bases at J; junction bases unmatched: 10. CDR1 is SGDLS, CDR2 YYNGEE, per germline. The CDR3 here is CASSRAGVSRTGELFF. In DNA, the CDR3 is TGTGCCAGCAGCCGAGCGGGAGTCTCCAGGACCGGGGAGCTGTTTTTT.

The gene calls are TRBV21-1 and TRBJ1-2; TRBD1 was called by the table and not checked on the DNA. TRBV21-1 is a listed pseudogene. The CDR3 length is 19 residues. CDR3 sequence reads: CASSKARSRQSLTNYGYTF. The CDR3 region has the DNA TGTGCCAGCAGCAAGGCCCGCTCGAGACAGTCTTTAACAAACTATGGCTACACCTTC.